The rows below give T cell receptor beta chains drawn from one sample of a study of T cell clonotyping in hematopoietic cell transplantation. TCRdb keeps only in-frame clones here, not all; method: immunoSEQ multiplex PCR. This table has some 7,800 clones, 70% to 90% appearing once. Sequenced material: peripheral blood mononuclear cells, taken before stem cell transplant. Source of these receptors: a man aged 55 to 70 with acute myeloid leukemia. Some clones in this sample may be carry-over from other donors' samples. Both conserved end residues are part of each CDR3. The D gene is left open where the match is weak. Part of the rows lack a size; the others show once, few, many or a class for expanded clones.

V gene,J gene,D gene,clone size,CDR3 protein
TRBV5-6,TRBJ2-5,.,.,CASSLSPPLIPYGETQYF
TRBV9,TRBJ2-6,TRBD1,.,CASSETTDRVILSGANVLTF
TRBV27,TRBJ1-2,.,.,CASSSIFTGTDYGYTF
TRBV9,TRBJ1-4,.,.,CASSVGRTETNEKLFF
TRBV5-1,TRBJ1-4,TRBD1,.,CASSWTGVNEKLFF
TRBV4-2,TRBJ1-2,TRBD1,.,CASSPETGGHYGYTF
TRBV11-2,TRBJ2-7,.,.,CASSLDTTYEQYF
TRBV5-1,TRBJ2-1,.,.,CASSLVTGTQSYNEQFF
TRBV2,TRBJ2-7,TRBD2,.,CASRDPSGGSPYEQYF
TRBV18,TRBJ1-5,TRBD1,.,CASSPGGTGNQPQHF
TRBV7-2,TRBJ1-1,TRBD1,few,CASSLDGTGYPPAEAFF